This T cell receptor (beta chain) was sequenced during a study of T cell repertoires in cytomegalovirus infection. Study-wide context: Public signatures in TCR beta pointed to CMV infection and matching HLA type.

The study, taken as a whole, reports: HLA-C-restricted TCR beta clonotypes specific for CMV led the ex vivo response.

At least ten counts were recorded for this clonotype. What it binds is unknown. A single record per CDR3 protein comes from TCRdb applying MiXCR to the reads. The profile covers fewer than 85,000 distinct CDR3 sequences, with about 4% appearing a single time and roughly a fifth taken by the ten largest. In germline, CDR1 is SGHTA, CDR2 FQGNSA. This CDR3 is 15 amino acids long. After removal of 0 bases from V and 4 bases from J, the junction contained 2 bases not matched to a gene. The TCR comes from a human donor in good health (CMV status not recorded). Some clones in this sample may be carry-over from other donors' samples. The chain uses TRBV7-2 and TRBJ1-1; TRBD1 aligns across 10 bases. The sample was PBMCs. The CDR3 here is CASSLARDRGTEAFF. The DNA of the CDR3 is TGTGCCAGCAGCTTAGCCCGGGACAGGGGCACTGAAGCTTTCTTT.